A selection of T cell receptor beta chains follows, all from one sample in a study of shared clonotypes between healthy human individuals. The table came from immunoSEQ multiplex PCR; TCRdb's copy has only in-frame clones and leaves some out. The data contain more than 2,000,000 clones, 93% of them seen just once; the ten biggest clones take up 0.39%. Specimen: naive CD4+ T cells from PBMCs. These receptors all stem from a man between 18 and 35 years old in good health. Some clones in this sample may be carry-over from other donors' samples. Both conserved end residues are part of each CDR3. Size values are once, few and many counts, or a class for expanded clones, and some rows have none.

v_call clone_size cdr3_aa
TRBV9 once CASSGGTSGYNEQFF
TRBV18 - CASSPSGQDRGYTF
TRBV18 - CASSPSVDGFYGYTF
TRBV5-1 - CASATGVQETQYF
TRBV2 - CASSRFTRETQYF
TRBV27 - CASSLSGYESAQHF
TRBV5-1 once CASSIDRGRETQYF
TRBV28 - CASGPRGLAAYNEQFF
TRBV2 once CASRTSGSSVEQFF
TRBV11-2 - CASSLDLGAETQYF